Sequencing of this T cell receptor (beta chain) was carried out in a study of T cell responses to AZD1222 COVID-19 vaccine. On this clone itself: Its matching antigen is unknown.

Study results and limitations: The sample set comprised mostly white British donors with more females, and clonal diversity was possibly underestimated. Seropositive at baseline were only a handful of AZD1222 recipients. All repertoire sampling was performed exclusively after the peak T cell response.

CDR1 and CDR2 from the germline V gene are KGHSH and LQKENI. Losses at the gene ends were 5 bases for V and 6 bases for J; bases not matched to a gene: 5. The CDR3 spans 13 residues. Generated by immunoSEQ multiplex PCR, the TCRdb table keeps only in-frame clones and is missing some. The table lists almost 70,000 clones, around four fifths of them singletons, with approximately 25% in the top ten. Some second doses came at about 4 weeks and others at about 12 weeks; these were pooled. The rearrangement links TRBV18 to TRBJ2-7, with 9 bases that match TRBD1. Sequenced here: peripheral blood, sampled 28 days after the second AZD1222 dose. The source of this sequence is an adult who received the AZD1222 COVID-19 vaccine. The CDR3 DNA follows: TGTGCCAGCTCAAGACAGGGGGGTTTCGAGCAGTACTTC. Amino acid sequence: CASSRQGGFEQYF.